This T cell receptor beta chain originates from a study of T cell repertoires in cytomegalovirus infection. One entry per CDR3 protein, called by TCRdb with MiXCR from the reads. The table includes approximately 160,000 distinct CDR3 sequences, over 15% detected once. The CDR3 has 12 amino acids. CDR1 MNHEY and CDR2 SVGEGT come from the germline V gene. The trim removed 10 bases at V and 0 bases at J, leaving 2 bases unmatched. Sequencing was performed on CD8+ T cells from PBMCs. The TCR sequence derives from a human donor in good health (CMV status not recorded). Some clones in this sample may be carry-over from other donors' samples. V usage is TRBV6-2 or TRBV6-3 and J usage is TRBJ2-7, with TRBD2 identical over 8 bases. The CDR3 protein is CATSGSSYEQYF. CDR3 nucleotide sequence: TGTGCCACCAGCGGGAGCTCCTACGAGCAGTACTTC.